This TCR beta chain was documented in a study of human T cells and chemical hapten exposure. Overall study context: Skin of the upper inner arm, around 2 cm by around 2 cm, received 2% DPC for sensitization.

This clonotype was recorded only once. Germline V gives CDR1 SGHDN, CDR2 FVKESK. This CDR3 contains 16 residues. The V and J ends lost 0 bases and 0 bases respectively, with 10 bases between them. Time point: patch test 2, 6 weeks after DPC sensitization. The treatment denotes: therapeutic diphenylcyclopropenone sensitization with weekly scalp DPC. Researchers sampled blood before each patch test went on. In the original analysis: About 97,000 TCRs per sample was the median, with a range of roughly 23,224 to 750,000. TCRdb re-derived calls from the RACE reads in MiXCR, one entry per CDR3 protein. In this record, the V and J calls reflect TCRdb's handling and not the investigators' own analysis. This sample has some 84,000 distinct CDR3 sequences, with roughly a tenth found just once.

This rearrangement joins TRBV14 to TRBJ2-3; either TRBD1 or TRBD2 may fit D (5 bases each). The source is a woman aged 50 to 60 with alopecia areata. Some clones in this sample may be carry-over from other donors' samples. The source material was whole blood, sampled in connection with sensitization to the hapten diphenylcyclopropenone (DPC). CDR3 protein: CASSQDPGLSTDTQYF. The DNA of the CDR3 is TGTGCCAGCAGCCAAGATCCGGGGCTGAGCACAGATACGCAGTATTTT.